The 3 T cell receptor beta chains below all came from one sample that was sequenced in a study of CD8 T cells in ankylosing spondylitis. The study, taken as a whole, reports: Ankylosing spondylitis blood appeared to carry a characteristic TCR beta motif of roughly eight highly homologous variants.

Their recognized antigens are unknown. TCRdb re-called the 5' RACE reads with MiXCR, one entry per CDR3 protein. This table holds 300,000 to 400,000 distinct CDR3 sequences, about a fifth found once. What was sequenced was blood, either unsorted or a sorted T cell fraction (not recorded which). Receptors originate from a male donor with ankylosing spondylitis.

The sample holds many counts of this clonotype. The chain is built from TRBV28 and TRBJ2-7; possible D gene TRBD1, 6 bases. CDR1 is MDHEN, CDR2 SYDVKM, per germline. Deletions cut 11 bases from V and 2 bases from J, with 16 bases between. The CDR3 extends over 13 amino acids. The CDR3 region is CAVTGSRPYEQYF. The CDR3 region has the DNA TGTGCCGTTACAGGGTCCAGACCCTACGAGCAGTACTTC.

This clonotype has just a few counts. The chain employs TRBV20-1 and TRBJ1-1; unclear D gene. CDR3 length: 12 amino acids. V was pared by 0 bases and J by 5 bases, with 7 bases between. From germline, CDR1 is DFQATT and CDR2 SNEGSKA (reference sequence). The CDR3 protein is CSARDFRTEAFF. The CDR3, as DNA: TGCAGTGCTAGAGATTTTAGGACTGAAGCTTTCTTT.

This clonotype was recorded at least ten times. The chain employs TRBV29-1 and TRBJ2-2, with D perhaps TRBD2 (5 bases). CDR1 is SQVTM and CDR2 is ANQGSEA in the germline V gene. The CDR3 covers 13 residues. V was pared by 4 bases and J by 6 bases, with 12 bases between. The DNA for the CDR3 is TGCAGCGTTGGACTACCTGGGGCCGGGGAGCTGTTTTTT. Protein sequence: CSVGLPGAGELFF.